This T cell receptor beta chain derives from a study of T cells in Graves' hyperthyroidism and ophthalmopathy. Findings and limits, study-wide: Among clonotypes expanded in thyroid above 0.001, most were also found in blood.

This clonotype was seen many times. As yet, its antigen is unknown. V dropped 0 bases and J dropped 1 base, with 13 bases sitting between them. Germline CDR1 and CDR2: MNHEY and SVGAGI. This CDR3 is 17 amino acids long. A roughly 10 ml volume of fresh peripheral blood provided the PBMCs. Amplification targeted TCR beta CDR3 regions from RNA transcripts. A first-round RT-PCR of the TCR CDR3 used the HTBI primer set. One entry per CDR3 protein results from TCRdb running MiXCR on the multiplex PCR reads. The sample holds roughly 380,000 distinct CDR3 sequences, about 14% seen once. Source material: blood. This chain connects TRBV6-5 to TRBJ2-1, with a weak D call TRBD2 (5 bases). The TCR was taken from an older woman with Graves' hyperthyroidism. The CDR3 region is CASSYSRGRLSYNEQFF. The CDR3 DNA is TGTGCCAGCAGTTACTCGCGAGGGCGGCTTTCCTACAATGAGCAGTTCTTC.